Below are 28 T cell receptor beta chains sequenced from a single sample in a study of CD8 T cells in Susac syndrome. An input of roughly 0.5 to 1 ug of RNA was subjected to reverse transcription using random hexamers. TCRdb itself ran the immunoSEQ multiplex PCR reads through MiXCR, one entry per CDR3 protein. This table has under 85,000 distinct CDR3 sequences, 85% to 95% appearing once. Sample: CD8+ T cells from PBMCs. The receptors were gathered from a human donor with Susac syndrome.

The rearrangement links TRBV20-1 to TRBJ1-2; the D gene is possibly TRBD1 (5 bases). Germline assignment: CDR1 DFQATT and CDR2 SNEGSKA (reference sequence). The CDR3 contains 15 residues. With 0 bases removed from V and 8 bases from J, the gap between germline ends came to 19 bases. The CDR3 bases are TGCAGTGCTAGAGAGAGAGGAATGGGACGCTCGGGCTACACCTTC. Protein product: CSARERGMGRSGYTF.

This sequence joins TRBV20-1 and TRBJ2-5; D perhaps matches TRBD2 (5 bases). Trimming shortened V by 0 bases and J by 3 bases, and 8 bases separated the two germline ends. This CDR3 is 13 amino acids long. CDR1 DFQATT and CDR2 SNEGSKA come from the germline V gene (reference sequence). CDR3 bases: TGCAGTGCTAGAGATTGGGAGAAAGAGACCCAGTACTTC. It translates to CSARDWEKETQYF.

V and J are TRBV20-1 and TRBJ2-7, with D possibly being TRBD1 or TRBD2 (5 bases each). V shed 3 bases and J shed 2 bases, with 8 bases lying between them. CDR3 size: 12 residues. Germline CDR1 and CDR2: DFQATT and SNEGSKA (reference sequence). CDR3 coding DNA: TGCAGTGCTAGTTGGGGGACCTACGAGCAGTACTTC. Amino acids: CSASWGTYEQYF.

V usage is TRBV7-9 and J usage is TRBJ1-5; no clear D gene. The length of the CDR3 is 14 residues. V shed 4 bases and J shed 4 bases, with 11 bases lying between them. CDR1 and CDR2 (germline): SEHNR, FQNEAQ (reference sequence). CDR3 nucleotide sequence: TGTGCCAGCAGCTCGGACGGCATAAATCAGCCCCAGCATTTT. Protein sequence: CASSSDGINQPQHF.

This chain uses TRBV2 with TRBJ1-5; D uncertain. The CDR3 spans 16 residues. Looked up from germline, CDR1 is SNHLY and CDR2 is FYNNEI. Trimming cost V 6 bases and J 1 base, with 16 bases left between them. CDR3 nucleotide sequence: TGTGCCAGCAGCTTCGACCAAGAGTTGAGCAATCAGCCCCAGCATTTT. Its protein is CASSFDQELSNQPQHF.

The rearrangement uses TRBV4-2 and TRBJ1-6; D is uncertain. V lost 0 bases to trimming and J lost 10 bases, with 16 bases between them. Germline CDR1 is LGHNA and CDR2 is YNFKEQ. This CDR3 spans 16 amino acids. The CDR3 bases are TGTGCCAGCAGCCAAGATAGAAGCGGGAAAGGATCACCCCTCCACTTT. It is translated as CASSQDRSGKGSPLHF.

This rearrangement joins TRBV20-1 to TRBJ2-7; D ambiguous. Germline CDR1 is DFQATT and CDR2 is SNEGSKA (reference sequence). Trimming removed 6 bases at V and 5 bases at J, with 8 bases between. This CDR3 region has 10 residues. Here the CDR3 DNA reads TGCAGTGCCTTAATCAACGAGCAGTACTTC. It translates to CSALINEQYF.

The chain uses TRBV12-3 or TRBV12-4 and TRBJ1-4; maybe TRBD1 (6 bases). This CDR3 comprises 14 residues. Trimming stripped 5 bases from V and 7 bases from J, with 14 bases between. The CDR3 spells CASSLQGRAEKLFF. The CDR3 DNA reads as TGTGCCAGCAGTCTTCAGGGGAGGGCTGAAAAACTGTTTTTT.

CDR3 in DNA: TGTGCCAGCAGCTGGGCGGGACAGAGGAACACCGGGGAGCTGTTTTTT. This encodes CASSWAGQRNTGELFF. The chain links TRBV5-8 to TRBJ2-2; tentatively, D is TRBD1 (7 bases). Trimming removed 3 bases from V and 1 base from J, with 13 bases in between. Per germline, CDR1 SGHTS and CDR2 YDEGEE. The CDR3 loop spans 16 amino acids.

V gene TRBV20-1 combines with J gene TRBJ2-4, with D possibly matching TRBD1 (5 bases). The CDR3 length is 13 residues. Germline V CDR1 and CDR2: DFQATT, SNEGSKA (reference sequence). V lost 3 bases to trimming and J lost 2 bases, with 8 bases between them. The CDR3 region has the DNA TGCAGTGCTAGTGGACAAACCAAAAACATTCAGTACTTC. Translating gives CSASGQTKNIQYF.

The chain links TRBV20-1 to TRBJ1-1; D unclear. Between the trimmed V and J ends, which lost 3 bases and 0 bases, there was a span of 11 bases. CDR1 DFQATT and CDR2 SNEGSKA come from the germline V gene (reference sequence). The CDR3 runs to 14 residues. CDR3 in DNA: TGCAGTGCTAGGGATCCCTCCCTGAACACTGAAGCTTTCTTT. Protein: CSARDPSLNTEAFF.

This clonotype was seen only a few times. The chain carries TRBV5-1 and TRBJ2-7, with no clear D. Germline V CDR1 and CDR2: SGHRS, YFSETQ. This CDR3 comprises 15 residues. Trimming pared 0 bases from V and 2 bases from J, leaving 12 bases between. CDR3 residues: CASSLVVGRTYEQYF. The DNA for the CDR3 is TGCGCCAGCAGCTTGGTGGTGGGCAGAACCTACGAGCAGTACTTC.

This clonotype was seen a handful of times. The CDR3 reads CASSVDSRPASGYTF. In DNA form, the CDR3 reads TGTGCCAGCAGCGTAGATAGCCGACCGGCGAGCGGCTACACCTTC. J is TRBJ1-2 and V is TRBV9; D gene unclear. The CDR3 runs to 15 residues. Deletions cut 0 bases from V and 8 bases from J, with 17 bases between. Germline CDR1 reads SGDLS; CDR2 reads YYNGEE.

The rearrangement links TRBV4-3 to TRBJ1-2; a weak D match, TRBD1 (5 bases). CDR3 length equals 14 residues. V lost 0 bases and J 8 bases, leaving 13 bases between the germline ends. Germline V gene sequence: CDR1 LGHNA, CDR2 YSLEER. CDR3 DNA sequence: TGCGCCAGCAGCCAAGAGTGGGGGAGTAGCGGCTACACCTTC. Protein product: CASSQEWGSSGYTF.

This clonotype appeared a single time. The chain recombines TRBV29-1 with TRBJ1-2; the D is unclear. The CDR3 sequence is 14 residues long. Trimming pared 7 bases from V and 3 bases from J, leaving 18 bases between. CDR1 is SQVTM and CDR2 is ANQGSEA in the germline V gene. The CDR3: CSATMAGAHYGYTF. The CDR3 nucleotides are TGCAGCGCGACGATGGCAGGCGCCCACTATGGCTACACCTTC.

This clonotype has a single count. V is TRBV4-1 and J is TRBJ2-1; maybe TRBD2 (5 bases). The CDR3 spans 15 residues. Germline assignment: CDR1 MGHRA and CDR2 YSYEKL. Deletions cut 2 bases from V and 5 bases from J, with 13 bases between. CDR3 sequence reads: CASSQPPGGHNEQFF. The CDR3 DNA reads TGCGCCAGCAGCCAACCACCCGGCGGGCACAATGAGCAGTTCTTC.

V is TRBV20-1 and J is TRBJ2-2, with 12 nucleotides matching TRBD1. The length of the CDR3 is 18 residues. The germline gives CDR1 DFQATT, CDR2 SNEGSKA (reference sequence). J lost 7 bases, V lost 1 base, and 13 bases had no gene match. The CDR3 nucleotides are TGCAGTGCTAGAGCACGGACCGGGACAGGGGGCGAAAACGGGGAGCTGTTTTTT. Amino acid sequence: CSARARTGTGGENGELFF.

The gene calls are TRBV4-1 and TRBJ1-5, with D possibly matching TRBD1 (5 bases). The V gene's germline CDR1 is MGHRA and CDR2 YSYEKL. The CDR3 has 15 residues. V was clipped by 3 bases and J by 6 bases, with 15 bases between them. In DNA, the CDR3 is TGCGCCAGCAGCCAGGGACCCACGGAGGGTCAGCCCCAGCATTTT. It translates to CASSQGPTEGQPQHF.

CDR3 sequence reads: CASSLAGPTGELFF. CDR3 nucleotide sequence: TGTGCCAGCAGCTTGGCGGGGCCCACCGGGGAGCTGTTTTTT. The rearrangement joins TRBV5-4 to TRBJ2-2; D possibly matches TRBD1 or TRBD2 (5 bases each). Germline V gene data show CDR1 as SGHNT and CDR2 as YYREEE (reference sequence). V was shortened by 0 bases and J by 4 bases, with 7 bases between the two germline ends. This CDR3 has 14 residues.

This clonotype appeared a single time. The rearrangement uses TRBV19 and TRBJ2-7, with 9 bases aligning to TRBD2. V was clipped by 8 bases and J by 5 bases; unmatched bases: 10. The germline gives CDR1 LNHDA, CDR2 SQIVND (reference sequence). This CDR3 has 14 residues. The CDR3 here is CASGGRAPSDEQYF. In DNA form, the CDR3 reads TGTGCCAGTGGCGGGAGGGCCCCTTCCGACGAGCAGTACTTC. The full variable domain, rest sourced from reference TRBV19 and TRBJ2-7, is DGGITQSPKYLFRKEGQNVTLSCEQNLNHDAMYWYRQDPGQGLRLIYYSQIVNDFQKGDIAEGYSVSREKKESFPLTVTSAQKNPTAFYLCASGGRAPSDEQYFGPGTRLTVT.

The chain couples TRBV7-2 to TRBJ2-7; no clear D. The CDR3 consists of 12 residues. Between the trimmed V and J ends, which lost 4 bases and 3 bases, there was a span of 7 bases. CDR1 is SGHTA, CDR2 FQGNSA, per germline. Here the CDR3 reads CASSSDFYEQYF. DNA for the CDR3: TGTGCCAGCAGCTCCGACTTCTACGAGCAGTACTTC. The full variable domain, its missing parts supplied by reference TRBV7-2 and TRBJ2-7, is GAGVSQSPSNKVTEKGKDVELRCDPISGHTALYWYRQSLGQGLEFLIYFQGNSAPDKSGLPSDRFSAERTGGSVSTLTIQRTQQEDSAVYLCASSSDFYEQYFGPGTRLTVT.

This chain's CDR3 is CASSLTGGPQHF. The CDR3 nucleotides are TGTGCCAGCAGTCTGACAGGCGGGCCCCAGCATTTT. The chain uses TRBV27 and TRBJ1-5, with D possibly being TRBD1 (6 bases). V was pared by 5 bases and J by 9 bases, with 11 bases between. CDR1 and CDR2 from the germline V gene are MNHEY and SMNVEV (reference sequence). This CDR3 is 12 amino acids long.

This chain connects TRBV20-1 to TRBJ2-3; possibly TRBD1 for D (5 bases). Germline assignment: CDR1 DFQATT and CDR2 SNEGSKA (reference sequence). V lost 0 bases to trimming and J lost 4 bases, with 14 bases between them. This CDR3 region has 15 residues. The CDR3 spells CSARDQGRTPDTQYF. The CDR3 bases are TGCAGTGCTAGAGATCAGGGTCGGACCCCAGATACGCAGTATTTT.

The CDR3 DNA is TGTGCCAGCAGTTTACGGGGCGATCAGCCCCAGCATTTT. Protein: CASSLRGDQPQHF. The rearrangement joins TRBV28 to TRBJ1-5; tentatively, D is TRBD1 (5 bases). V lost 2 bases and J lost 5, with 7 bases in between. Germline V lookup: CDR1 MDHEN, CDR2 SYDVKM. The CDR3 length is 13 residues.

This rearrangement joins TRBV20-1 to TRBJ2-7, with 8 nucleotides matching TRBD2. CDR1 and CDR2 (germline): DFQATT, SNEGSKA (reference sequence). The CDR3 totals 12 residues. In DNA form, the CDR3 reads TGCAGGGCGAGCGGGAGAGGCTACGAGCAGTACTTC. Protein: CRASGRGYEQYF.

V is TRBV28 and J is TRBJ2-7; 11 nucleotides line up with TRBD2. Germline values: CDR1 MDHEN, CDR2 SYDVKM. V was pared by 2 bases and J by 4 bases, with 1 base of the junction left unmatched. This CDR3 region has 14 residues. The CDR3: CASSLTSGSYEQYF. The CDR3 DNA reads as TGTGCCAGCAGTTTAACTAGCGGGAGTTACGAGCAGTACTTC.

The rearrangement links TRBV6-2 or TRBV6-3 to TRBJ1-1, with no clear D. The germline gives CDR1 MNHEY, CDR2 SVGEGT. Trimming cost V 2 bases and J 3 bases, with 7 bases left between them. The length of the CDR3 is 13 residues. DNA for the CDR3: TGTGCCAGCAGTTACCTCGGGGACACTGAAGCTTTCTTT. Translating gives CASSYLGDTEAFF.

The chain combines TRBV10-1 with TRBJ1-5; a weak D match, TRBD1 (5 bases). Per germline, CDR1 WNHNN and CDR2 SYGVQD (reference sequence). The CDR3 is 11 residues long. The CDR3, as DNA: TGCGTCGTCGGGGCCGATCAGCCCCAGCATTTT. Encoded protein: CVVGADQPQHF.